The clone carrying this TCR beta chain was seen more than once but under ten times. What it binds is unknown. The data originate from a study of T-cell memory formation after mild COVID-19. General observations from the study: Shrinking CD4+ clones were chiefly CM and EM; CD8+ ones were chiefly EMRA. Confirmation was lacking for SARS-CoV-2 specificity of second-wave clones that peaked on day 37. CD4/CD8 balance characterized clones contracting day 15 to 85, and CD4+ skew characterized later expanders.

TCRdb analysed the 5' RACE reads with MiXCR anew, one entry per CDR3 protein. The table lists roughly 150,000 distinct CDR3 sequences, under 15% of them singletons. This CDR3 region has 15 residues. The germline V gene encodes CDR1 SGHKS and CDR2 YYEKEE (reference sequence). V was pared by 7 bases and J by 5 bases, with 21 bases between. The TCR sequence derives from a man younger than 35 who had mild COVID-19 (a few samples of this study predate the infection). Cell type and time point are not known. The sample taken for sequencing was PBMCs or a T cell subset sorted from them (not recorded which). This chain links TRBV5-5 with TRBJ2-5, with a tentative D call TRBD2 (6 bases). The CDR3 DNA sequence: TGTGCCAGCCTAATGGCGGGGAACGGGGTGGAGACCCAGTACTTC. It specifies CASLMAGNGVETQYF.